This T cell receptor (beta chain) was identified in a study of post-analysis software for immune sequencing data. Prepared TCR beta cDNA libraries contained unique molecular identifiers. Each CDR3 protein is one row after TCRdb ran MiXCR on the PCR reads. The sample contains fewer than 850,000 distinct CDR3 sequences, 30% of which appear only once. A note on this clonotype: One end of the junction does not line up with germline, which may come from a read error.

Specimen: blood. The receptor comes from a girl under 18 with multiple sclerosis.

The CDR3 region is CVSSQDRGAFYNSPLHF. In DNA form, the CDR3 reads TGCGTCAGCAGCCAAGATCGAGGGGCGTTCTATAATTCACCCCTCCACTTT. The chain has TRBV4-3 and TRBJ1-6; TRBD1 might be the D (5 bases). Germline CDR1 reads LGHNA; CDR2 reads YSLEER. This CDR3 is built from 17 residues.